These 20 T cell receptor beta chains share one sample of origin, sequenced in a study of blood T cell repertoires in COVID-19. Repertoires were generated with immunoSEQ multiplex PCR, while TCRdb's copy carries only in-frame clones and drops some. The data contain 120,000 or so clones, 75% to 85% of them singletons. The sequenced material came from peripheral blood. The receptors were sampled from a human donor in a cohort sampled during active COVID-19.

This clone was detected only once. V is TRBV7-7 and J is TRBJ2-1; TRBD2 aligns across 8 bases. Germline trimming cut 1 base from V and 5 bases from J; bases unmatched to any gene: 4. This CDR3 region has 15 residues. Germline CDR1 and CDR2: SSHAT and FNYEAQ (reference sequence). The CDR3 region has the DNA TGTGCCAGCAGCTTAGGCGTAGCGGGGAACAATGAGCAGTTCTTC. Its protein is CASSLGVAGNNEQFF. Looking up the rest from reference TRBV7-7 and TRBJ2-1 gives the full variable domain: GAGVSQSPRYKVTKRGQDVTLRCDPISSHATLYWYQQALGQGPEFLTYFNYEAQPDKSGLPSDRFSAERPEGSISTLTIQRTEQRDSAMYRCASSLGVAGNNEQFFGPGTRLTVL.

The chain uses TRBV5-1 and TRBJ2-7; 11 bases are a match to TRBD1. This CDR3 comprises 16 residues. With 4 bases clipped from V and 0 bases from J, the junction kept 6 bases outside the gene matches. Germline CDR1 and CDR2: SGHRS and YFSETQ. In nucleotides, the CDR3 is TGCGCCAGCAGCAGGGACAGGGGGGCGAGCTCCTACGAGCAGTACTTC. It encodes CASSRDRGASSYEQYF.

The V call is TRBV6-2 or TRBV6-3, the J call TRBJ1-6, with a possible D match to TRBD1 (6 bases). V was shortened by 5 bases and J by 6 bases, with 11 bases between the two germline ends. CDR3 length: 14 amino acids. Germline V gene data show CDR1 as MNHEY and CDR2 as SVGEGT. This chain's CDR3 is CASSDRPSNSPLHF. CDR3 in DNA: TGTGCCAGCAGTGACAGGCCCTCTAATTCACCCCTCCACTTT.

This clone came up a few times. The chain links TRBV19 to TRBJ1-2; 7 positions agree with TRBD1. CDR3 size: 14 residues. Germline lookup yields CDR1 LNHDA and CDR2 SQIVND (reference sequence). Losses at the gene ends were 4 bases for V and 5 bases for J; bases not matched to a gene: 7. The CDR3 here is CASSTGDRRYGYTF. In DNA, the CDR3 is TGTGCCAGTAGTACCGGGGACAGACGGTATGGCTACACCTTC. The whole variable domain, remainder taken from reference TRBV19 and TRBJ1-2, is DGGITQSPKYLFRKEGQNVTLSCEQNLNHDAMYWYRQDPGQGLRLIYYSQIVNDFQKGDIAEGYSVSREKKESFPLTVTSAQKNPTAFYLCASSTGDRRYGYTFGSGTRLTVV.

The chain links TRBV6-5 to TRBJ1-2; D remains unclear. CDR3 size: 13 residues. Deletions cut 6 bases from V and 6 bases from J, with 14 bases between. The germline gives CDR1 MNHEY, CDR2 SVGAGI. The CDR3 sequence: CASRYPGVDGYTF. CDR3 DNA sequence: TGTGCCAGCAGATACCCTGGAGTAGATGGCTACACCTTC.

This chain uses TRBV3-1 (or the pseudogene TRBV3-2) with TRBJ2-1, with 7 bases fitting TRBD1. This CDR3 has 14 amino acids. V lost 5 bases, J lost 4 bases, and 5 bases stayed unmatched. Germline CDR1 reads LGHDT; CDR2 reads YNNKEL (reference sequence). The CDR3 region has the DNA TGTGCCAGCAGCGCCCGGGACAGATACAATGAGCAGTTCTTC. Its translation: CASSARDRYNEQFF.

The chain carries TRBV7-2 and TRBJ1-5, with a weak D call TRBD1 (5 bases). Germline CDR1 and CDR2: SGHTA and FQGNSA. The V end lost 1 base, the J end lost 7 bases, and 14 bases lay between the germline ends. This CDR3 region has 15 residues. CDR3 loop: CASSLEGGRGQPQHF. The CDR3 DNA reads as TGTGCCAGCAGCTTAGAGGGTGGGAGGGGACAGCCCCAGCATTTT.

The rearrangement uses TRBV19 and TRBJ2-7; TRBD1 agrees at 8 bases. The CDR3 is 15 residues long. J gave up 4 bases and V 1 base, and 6 bases lay outside the gene matches. Germline CDR1 and CDR2: LNHDA and SQIVND (reference sequence). The CDR3 DNA reads as TGTGCCAGTAGTATAGGCGCGGACAGGGTGTACGAGCAGTACTTC. This gives the protein CASSIGADRVYEQYF.

The chain joins TRBV6-5 to TRBJ1-2; D call uncertain. Deletions cut 6 bases from V and 7 bases from J, with 15 bases between. This CDR3 region has 13 residues. Germline V gives CDR1 MNHEY, CDR2 SVGAGI. The CDR3 loop reads CASSRERPGGYTF. In DNA form, the CDR3 reads TGTGCCAGCAGCCGGGAGAGGCCGGGTGGCTACACCTTC.

In its sample, this clone was seen once. Other DNA variants within this sample encode the same CDR3. The V gene is TRBV3-1 (or the pseudogene TRBV3-2), the J gene TRBJ1-1; 7 bases map to TRBD1. The CDR3 contains 13 residues. V was clipped by 4 bases and J by 1 base; unmatched bases: 0. Germline V CDR1 and CDR2: LGHDT, YNNKEL (reference sequence). CDR3 loop: CASSRQGNTEAFF. The CDR3 nucleotides are TGTGCCAGCAGCCGACAGGGGAACACTGAAGCTTTCTTT.

The CDR3 reads CASSPGTSGATGELFF. The CDR3 DNA follows: TGCGCCAGCAGCCCCGGGACTAGCGGGGCCACCGGGGAGCTGTTTTTT. This chain uses TRBV5-1 with TRBJ2-2, with 13 bases matching TRBD2. CDR3 length equals 16 residues. Germline trimming cut 4 bases from V and 4 bases from J; bases unmatched to any gene: 4. The germline gives CDR1 SGHRS, CDR2 YFSETQ.

The rearrangement links TRBV18 to TRBJ1-1; D possibly corresponds to TRBD1 (6 bases). The CDR3 length is 14 residues. V lost 6 bases to trimming and J lost 4 bases, with 15 bases between them. The germline CDR1 and CDR2 sequences are KGHSH and LQKENI. CDR3 sequence: CASSPTGIGTEAFF. CDR3 in DNA: TGTGCCAGCTCTCCTACAGGGATCGGCACTGAAGCTTTCTTT.

This chain joins TRBV5-1 and TRBJ1-1; 7 nucleotides match TRBD1. Unmatched junction bases numbered 13, after V lost 4 bases and J lost 4 bases. Germline-derived CDR1 and CDR2 are SGHRS and YFSETQ. CDR3 size: 16 residues. The CDR3 region has the DNA TGCGCCAGCAGCCAGGGACAGTCAGGAGCGGCCACTGAAGCTTTCTTT. Translation gives CASSQGQSGAATEAFF.

The chain couples TRBV7-2 to TRBJ1-2; TRBD1 agrees at 8 bases. J was trimmed by 3 bases and V by 6 bases; bases with no gene match: 6. Germline CDR1 reads SGHTA; CDR2 reads FQGNSA. The CDR3 contains 14 residues. This CDR3 is CASSTQQGDYGYTF. CDR3 nucleotide sequence: TGTGCCAGCAGTACACAACAGGGGGACTATGGCTACACCTTC.

The sample holds a few counts of this clone. The genes are TRBV6-5 and TRBJ2-2; D might be TRBD2 (6 bases). CDR3 length: 15 residues. Per the germline V gene, CDR1 is MNHEY and CDR2 is SVGAGI. Trimming removed 6 bases from V and 2 bases from J, with 13 bases in between. CDR3 DNA sequence: TGTGCCAGCAGACTGGACGGGAGAAACACCGGGGAGCTGTTTTTT. Its translation: CASRLDGRNTGELFF.

Note on this clone: The sample has other DNA sequences that encode this CDR3 too. This chain joins TRBV15 and TRBJ1-2, with D uncertain. CDR1 is LNHNV and CDR2 is YYDKDF in the germline V gene (reference sequence). The CDR3 contains 14 residues. Trimming took off 0 bases at V and 4 bases at J, with 9 bases between the two ends. CDR3 protein: CATSRDRVGYGYTF. DNA of the CDR3: TGTGCCACCAGCAGAGATCGGGTTGGCTATGGCTACACCTTC.

V usage is TRBV7-9 and J usage is TRBJ1-2; TRBD1 might be the D (6 bases). The V gene's germline CDR1 is SEHNR and CDR2 FQNEAQ (reference sequence). Between the trimmed V and J ends, which lost 5 bases and 10 bases, there was a span of 23 bases. The CDR3 runs to 15 residues. The CDR3 reads CASSPQRTASMAYTF. As DNA, the CDR3 is TGTGCCAGCAGCCCCCAACGGACAGCATCTATGGCCTACACCTTC.

The rearrangement joins TRBV19 to TRBJ1-2, with 7 bases that match TRBD1. CDR1 and CDR2 (germline): LNHDA, SQIVND (reference sequence). This CDR3 has 15 residues. The V gene end was trimmed by 8 bases and the J gene end by 8 bases; junction bases not matched to a gene: 17. CDR3 region: CASAGATGDSRGYTF. The DNA of the CDR3 is TGTGCCAGTGCAGGCGCGACTGGGGACAGTCGGGGCTACACCTTC.

The V call is TRBV3-1 (or the pseudogene TRBV3-2), the J call TRBJ2-3, with TRBD2 as a possible D gene (6 bases). V shed 3 bases and J shed 1 base, with 11 bases lying between them. Germline V gene lookup returns CDR1 LGHDT and CDR2 YNNKEL (reference sequence). The CDR3 is made up of 15 amino acids. For the CDR3, the DNA is TGTGCCAGCAGCCACGGCGGGGCCCGCACAGATACGCAGTATTTT. This gives the protein CASSHGGARTDTQYF.

The DNA of the CDR3 is TGCAGCGTCCAGGGACTAGCGGCCTACAATGAGCAGTTCTTC. Translation gives CSVQGLAAYNEQFF. The J gene is TRBJ2-1, the V gene TRBV29-1, with 11 positions matching TRBD2. With 6 bases clipped from V and 2 bases from J, the junction kept 3 bases outside the gene matches. The CDR3 is made up of 14 amino acids. CDR1 and CDR2 from the germline V gene are SQVTM and ANQGSEA.